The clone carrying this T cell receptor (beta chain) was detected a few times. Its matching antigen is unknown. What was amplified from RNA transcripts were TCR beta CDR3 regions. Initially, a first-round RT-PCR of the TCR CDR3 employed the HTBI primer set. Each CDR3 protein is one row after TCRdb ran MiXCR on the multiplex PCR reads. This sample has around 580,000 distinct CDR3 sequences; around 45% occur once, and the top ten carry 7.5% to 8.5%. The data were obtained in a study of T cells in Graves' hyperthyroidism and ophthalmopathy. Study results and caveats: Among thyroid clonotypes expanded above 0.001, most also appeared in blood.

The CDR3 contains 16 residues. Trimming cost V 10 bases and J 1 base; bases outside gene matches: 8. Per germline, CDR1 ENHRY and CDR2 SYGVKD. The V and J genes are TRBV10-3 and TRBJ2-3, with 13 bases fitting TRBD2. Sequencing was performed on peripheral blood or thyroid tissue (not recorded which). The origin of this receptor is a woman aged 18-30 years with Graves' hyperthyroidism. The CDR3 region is CATVRGLAGGTDTQYF. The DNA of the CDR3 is TGTGCCACAGTGAGAGGACTAGCGGGAGGCACAGATACGCAGTATTTT.